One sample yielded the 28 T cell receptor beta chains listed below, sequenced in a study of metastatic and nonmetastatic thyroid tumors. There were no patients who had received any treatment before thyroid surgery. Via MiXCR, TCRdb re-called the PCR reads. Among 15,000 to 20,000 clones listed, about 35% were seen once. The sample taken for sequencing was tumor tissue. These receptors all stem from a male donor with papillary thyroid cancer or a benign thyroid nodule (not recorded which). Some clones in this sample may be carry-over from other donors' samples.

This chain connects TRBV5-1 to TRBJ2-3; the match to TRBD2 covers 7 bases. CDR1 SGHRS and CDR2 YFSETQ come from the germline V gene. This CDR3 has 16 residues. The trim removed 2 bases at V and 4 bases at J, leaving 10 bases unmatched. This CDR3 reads CASSFASGSGADTQYF. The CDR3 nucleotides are TGCGCCAGCAGCTTTGCTAGCGGTAGTGGCGCAGATACGCAGTATTTT.

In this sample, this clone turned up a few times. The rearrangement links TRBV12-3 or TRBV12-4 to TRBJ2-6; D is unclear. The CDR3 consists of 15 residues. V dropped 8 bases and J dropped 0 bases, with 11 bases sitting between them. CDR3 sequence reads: CASGLFGSGANVLTF. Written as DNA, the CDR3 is TGTGCCAGCGGCCTTTTCGGCTCTGGGGCCAACGTCCTGACTTTC.

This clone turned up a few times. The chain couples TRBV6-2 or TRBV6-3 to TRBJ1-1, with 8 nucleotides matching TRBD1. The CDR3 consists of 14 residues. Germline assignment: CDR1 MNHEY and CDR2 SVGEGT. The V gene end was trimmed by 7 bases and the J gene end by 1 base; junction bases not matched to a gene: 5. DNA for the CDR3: TGTGCCAGCAAGACCGGGACAGGGAACACTGAAGCTTTCTTT. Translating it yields CASKTGTGNTEAFF.

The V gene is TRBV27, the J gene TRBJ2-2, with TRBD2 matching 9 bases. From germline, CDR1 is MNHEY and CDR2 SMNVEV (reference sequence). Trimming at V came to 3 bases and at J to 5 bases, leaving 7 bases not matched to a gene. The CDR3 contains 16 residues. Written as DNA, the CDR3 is TGTGCCAGCAGTTTCACCGGGACTAGCCTAACCGGGGAGCTGTTTTTT. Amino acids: CASSFTGTSLTGELFF.

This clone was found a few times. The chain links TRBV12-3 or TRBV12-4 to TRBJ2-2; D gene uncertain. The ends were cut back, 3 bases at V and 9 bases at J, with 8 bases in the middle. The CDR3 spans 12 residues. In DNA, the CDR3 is TGTGCCAGCAGTTTTGAGTTGCGGGAGCTGTTTTTT. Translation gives CASSFELRELFF.

This CDR3 is CARERGNYGYTF. The CDR3 region has the DNA TGTGCCAGAGAAAGAGGGAACTATGGCTACACCTTC. The rearrangement links TRBV6-2 or TRBV6-3 to TRBJ1-2; D is undetermined. Trimming left V 9 bases short and J 2 bases short, with 10 bases between. This CDR3 has 12 residues. The germline V gene encodes CDR1 MNHEY and CDR2 SVGEGT.

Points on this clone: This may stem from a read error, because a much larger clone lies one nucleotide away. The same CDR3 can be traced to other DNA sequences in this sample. The CDR3 coding sequence is TGCAGTGCTAGAGCGGTCACTTCCACAGATACGCAGTATTTT. It translates to CSARAVTSTDTQYF. The chain carries TRBV20-1 and TRBJ2-3; D is unclear. Germline values: CDR1 DFQATT, CDR2 SNEGSKA (reference sequence). The CDR3 consists of 14 residues. With 1 base removed from V and 2 bases from J, the gap between germline ends came to 10 bases.

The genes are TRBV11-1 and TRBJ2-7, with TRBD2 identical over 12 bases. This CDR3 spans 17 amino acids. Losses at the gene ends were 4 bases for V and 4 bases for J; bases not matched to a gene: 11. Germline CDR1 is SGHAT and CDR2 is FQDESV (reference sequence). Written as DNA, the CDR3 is TGTGCCAGCAGCTACCGACTAGCGGGAGAGCCTGGGTACGAGCAGTACTTC. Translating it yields CASSYRLAGEPGYEQYF.

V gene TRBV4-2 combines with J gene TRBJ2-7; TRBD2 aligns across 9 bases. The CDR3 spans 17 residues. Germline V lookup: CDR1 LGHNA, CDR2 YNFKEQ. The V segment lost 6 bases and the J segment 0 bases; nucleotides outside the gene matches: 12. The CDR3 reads CASSSPASGGSSYEQYF. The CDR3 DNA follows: TGTGCCAGCAGTTCCCCGGCCAGCGGGGGGTCCTCCTACGAGCAGTACTTC.

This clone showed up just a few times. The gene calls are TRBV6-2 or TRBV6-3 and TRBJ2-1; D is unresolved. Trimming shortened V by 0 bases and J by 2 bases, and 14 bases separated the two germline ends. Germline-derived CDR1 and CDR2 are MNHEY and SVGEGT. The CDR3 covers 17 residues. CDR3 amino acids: CASSYSLRRKTYNEQFF. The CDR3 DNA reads TGTGCCAGCAGTTACTCTCTCCGACGTAAAACCTACAATGAGCAGTTCTTC.

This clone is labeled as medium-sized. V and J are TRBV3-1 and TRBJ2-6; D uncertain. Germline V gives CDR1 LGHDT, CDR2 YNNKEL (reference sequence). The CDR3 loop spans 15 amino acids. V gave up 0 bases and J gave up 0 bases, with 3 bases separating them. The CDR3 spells CASSQDSSGANVLTF. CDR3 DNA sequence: TGTGCCAGCAGCCAAGATAGCTCTGGGGCCAACGTCCTGACTTTC.

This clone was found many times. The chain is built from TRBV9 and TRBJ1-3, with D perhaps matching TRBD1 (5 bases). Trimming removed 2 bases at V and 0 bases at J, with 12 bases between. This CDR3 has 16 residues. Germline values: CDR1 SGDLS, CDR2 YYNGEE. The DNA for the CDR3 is TGTGCCAGCAGCGTCTGGGGGGTGCTCTCTGGAAACACCATATATTTT. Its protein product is CASSVWGVLSGNTIYF.

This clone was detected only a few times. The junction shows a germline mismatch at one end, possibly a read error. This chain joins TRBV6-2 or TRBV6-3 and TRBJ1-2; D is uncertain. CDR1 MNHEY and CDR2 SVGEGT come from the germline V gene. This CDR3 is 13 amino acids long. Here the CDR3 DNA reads TGTGCCAGCAGTTTGGCGGGTAACTATGTCTACACCTTC. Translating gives CASSLAGNYVYTF.

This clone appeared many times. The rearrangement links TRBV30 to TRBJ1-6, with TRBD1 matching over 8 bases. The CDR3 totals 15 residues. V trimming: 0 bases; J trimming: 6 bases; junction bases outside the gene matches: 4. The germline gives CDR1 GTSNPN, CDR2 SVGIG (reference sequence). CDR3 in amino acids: CAWSVRDRFNSPLHF. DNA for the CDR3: TGTGCCTGGAGTGTACGGGACAGGTTTAATTCACCCCTCCACTTT.

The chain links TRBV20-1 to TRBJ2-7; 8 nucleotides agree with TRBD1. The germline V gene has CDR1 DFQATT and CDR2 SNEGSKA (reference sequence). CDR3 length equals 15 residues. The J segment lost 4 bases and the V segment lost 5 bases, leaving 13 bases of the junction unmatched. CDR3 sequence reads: CSAEGSGTGPYEQYF. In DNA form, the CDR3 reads TGCAGTGCTGAGGGATCGGGGACAGGACCTTACGAGCAGTACTTC.

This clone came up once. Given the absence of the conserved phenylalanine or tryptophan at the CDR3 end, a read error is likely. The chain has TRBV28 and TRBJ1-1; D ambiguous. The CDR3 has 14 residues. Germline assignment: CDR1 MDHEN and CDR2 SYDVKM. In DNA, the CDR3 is TGTGCCACCCACCTACCCTCCATGAACACTGGAGCTTTCTGT. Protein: CATHLPSMNTGAFC.

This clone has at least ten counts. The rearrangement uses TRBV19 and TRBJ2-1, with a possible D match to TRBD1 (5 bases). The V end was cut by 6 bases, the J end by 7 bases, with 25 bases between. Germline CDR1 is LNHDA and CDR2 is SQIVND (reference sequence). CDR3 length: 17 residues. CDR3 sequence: CASRPSVGVGARNEQFF. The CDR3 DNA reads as TGTGCCAGTAGACCGAGCGTCGGAGTTGGGGCTAGAAATGAGCAGTTCTTC. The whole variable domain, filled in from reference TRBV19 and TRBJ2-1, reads DGGITQSPKYLFRKEGQNVTLSCEQNLNHDAMYWYRQDPGQGLRLIYYSQIVNDFQKGDIAEGYSVSREKKESFPLTVTSAQKNPTAFYLCASRPSVGVGARNEQFFGPGTRLTVL.

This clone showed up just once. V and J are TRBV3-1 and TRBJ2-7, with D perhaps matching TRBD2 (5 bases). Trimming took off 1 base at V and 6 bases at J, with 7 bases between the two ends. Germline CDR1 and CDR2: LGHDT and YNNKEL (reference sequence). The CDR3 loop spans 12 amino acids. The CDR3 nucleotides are TGTGCCAGCAGCCAAGTAGGAGGCGAGCAGTACTTC. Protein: CASSQVGGEQYF.

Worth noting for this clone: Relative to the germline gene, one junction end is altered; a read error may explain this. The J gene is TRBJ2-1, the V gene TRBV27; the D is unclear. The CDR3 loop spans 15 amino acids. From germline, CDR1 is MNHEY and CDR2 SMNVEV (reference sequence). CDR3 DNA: TGTCCCAGCAGTTCACGGCTAGGAATCCTGAATGAGCAGTTCTTC. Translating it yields CPSSSRLGILNEQFF.

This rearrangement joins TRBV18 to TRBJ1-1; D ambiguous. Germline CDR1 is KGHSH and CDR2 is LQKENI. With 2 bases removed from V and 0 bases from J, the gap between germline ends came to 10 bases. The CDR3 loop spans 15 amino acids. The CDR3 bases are TGTGCCAGCTCACCATGGGCAGAGATGAACACTGAAGCTTTCTTT. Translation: CASSPWAEMNTEAFF.

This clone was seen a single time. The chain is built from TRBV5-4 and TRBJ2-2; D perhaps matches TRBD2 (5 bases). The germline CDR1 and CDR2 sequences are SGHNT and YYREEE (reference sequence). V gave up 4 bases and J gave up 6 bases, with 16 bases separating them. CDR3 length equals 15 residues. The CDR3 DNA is TGTGCCAGCAGCCCGAGGGAACGGGCCCCCGGGGAGCTGTTTTTT. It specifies CASSPRERAPGELFF. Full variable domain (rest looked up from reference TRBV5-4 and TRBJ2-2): ETGVTQSPTHLIKTRGQQVTLRCSSQSGHNTVSWYQQALGQGPQFIFQYYREEENGRGNFPPRFSGLQFPNYSSELNVNALELDDSALYLCASSPRERAPGELFFGEGSRLTVL.

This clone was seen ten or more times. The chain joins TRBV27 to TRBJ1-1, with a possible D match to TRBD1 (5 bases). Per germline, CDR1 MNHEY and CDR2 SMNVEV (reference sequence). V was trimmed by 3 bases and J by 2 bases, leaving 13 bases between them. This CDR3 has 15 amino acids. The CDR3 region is CASSFSPGTNTEAFF. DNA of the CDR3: TGTGCCAGCAGTTTTAGTCCAGGGACTAACACTGAAGCTTTCTTT.

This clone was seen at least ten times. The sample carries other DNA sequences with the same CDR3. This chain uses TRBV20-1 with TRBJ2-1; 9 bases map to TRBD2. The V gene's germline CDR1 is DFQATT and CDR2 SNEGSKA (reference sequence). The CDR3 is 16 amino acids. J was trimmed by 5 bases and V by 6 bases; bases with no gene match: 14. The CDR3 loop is CSAHGYLAGINNEQFF. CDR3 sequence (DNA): TGCAGTGCCCACGGGTACCTAGCGGGGATTAACAATGAGCAGTTCTTC.

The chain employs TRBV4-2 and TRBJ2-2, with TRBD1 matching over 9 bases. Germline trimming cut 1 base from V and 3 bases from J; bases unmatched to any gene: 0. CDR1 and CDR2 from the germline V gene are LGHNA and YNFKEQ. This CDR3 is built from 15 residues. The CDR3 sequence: CASSQGQGDTGELFF. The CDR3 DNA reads TGTGCCAGCAGCCAAGGACAGGGGGACACCGGGGAGCTGTTTTTT.

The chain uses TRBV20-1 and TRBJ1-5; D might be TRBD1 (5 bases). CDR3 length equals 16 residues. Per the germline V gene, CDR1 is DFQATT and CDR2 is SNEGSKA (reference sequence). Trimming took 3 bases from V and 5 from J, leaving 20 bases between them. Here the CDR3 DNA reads TGCAGTGCTAGTATCGGGGCGGCGGGCAGGGATCAGCCCCAGCATTTT. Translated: CSASIGAAGRDQPQHF.

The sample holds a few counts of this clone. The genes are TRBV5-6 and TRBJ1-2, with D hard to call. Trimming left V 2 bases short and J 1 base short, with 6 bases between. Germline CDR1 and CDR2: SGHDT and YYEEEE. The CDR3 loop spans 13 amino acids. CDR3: CASSLRDNYGYTF. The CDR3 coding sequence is TGTGCCAGCAGCTTACGTGATAACTATGGCTACACCTTC.

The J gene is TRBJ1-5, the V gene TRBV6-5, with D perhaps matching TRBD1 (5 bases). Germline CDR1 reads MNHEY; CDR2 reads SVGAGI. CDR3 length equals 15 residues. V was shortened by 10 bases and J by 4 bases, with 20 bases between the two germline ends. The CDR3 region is CAISYSGQGNQPQHF. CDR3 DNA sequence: TGTGCCATTAGTTACTCCGGGCAGGGTAATCAGCCCCAGCATTTT.

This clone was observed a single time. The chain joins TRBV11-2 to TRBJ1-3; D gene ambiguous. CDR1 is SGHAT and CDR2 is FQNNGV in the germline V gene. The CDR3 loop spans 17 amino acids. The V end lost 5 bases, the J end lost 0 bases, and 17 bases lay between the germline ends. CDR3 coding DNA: TGTGCCAGCAGCCCAGTGCAACAGCAGAGCTCTGGAAACACCATATATTTT. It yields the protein CASSPVQQQSSGNTIYF. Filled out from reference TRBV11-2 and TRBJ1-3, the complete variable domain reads EAGVAQSPRYKIIEKRQSVAFWCNPISGHATLYWYQQILGQGPKLLIQFQNNGVVDDSQLPKDRFSAERLKGVDSTLKIQPAKLEDSAVYLCASSPVQQQSSGNTIYFGEGSWLTVV.